This T cell receptor (beta chain) was retrieved from a study of blood T cell repertoires in COVID-19. At the level of the study: In each case, the material was cDNA or gDNA derived from T cells, B-cell-depleted T cells, or PBMCs.

The Seattle patients joined while their infection was active and were tracked longitudinally afterward. The CDR3 is 16 residues long. With 0 bases removed from V and 2 bases from J, the gap between germline ends came to 11 bases. Germline CDR1 is LGHNA and CDR2 is YSLEER. As originally analysed: Reference gene primer amplification gave estimated nucleated cell counts. Profiling relied on immunoSEQ multiplex PCR, and the TCRdb table lists in-frame clones only, not all of them. Clone size and the V and J calls come from that table; the DNA yielded D and trimming. The sample has about 89,000 clones; about four fifths are singletons.

Sequenced sample: peripheral blood. V gene TRBV4-3 combines with J gene TRBJ2-1; maybe TRBD2 (5 bases). The source of this sequence is a man between 65 and 85 years old with COVID-19, enrolled during active disease. CDR3 coding DNA: TGCGCCAGCAGCCAAGATAGGACCGGGGCCTACAATGAGCAGTTCTTC. Residues: CASSQDRTGAYNEQFF.